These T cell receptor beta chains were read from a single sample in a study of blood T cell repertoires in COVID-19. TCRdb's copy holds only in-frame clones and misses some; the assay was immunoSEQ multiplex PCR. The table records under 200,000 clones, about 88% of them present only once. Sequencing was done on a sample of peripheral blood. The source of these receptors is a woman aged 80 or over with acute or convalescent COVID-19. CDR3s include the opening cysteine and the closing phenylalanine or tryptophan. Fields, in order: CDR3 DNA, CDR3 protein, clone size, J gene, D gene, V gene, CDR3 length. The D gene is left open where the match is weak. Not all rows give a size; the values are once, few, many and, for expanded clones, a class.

cdr3_nt: TGTGCCAGCAGCTTGGGGGGACTCATCACCGGGGAGCTGTTTTTT; cdr3_aa: CASSLGGLITGELFF; clone_size: -; j_call: TRBJ2-2; d_call: -; v_call: TRBV5-6; cdr3_length: 15
cdr3_nt: TGTGCCAGCAGTTACTCCACACACAGCTCTGGAAACACCATATATTTT; cdr3_aa: CASSYSTHSSGNTIYF; clone_size: -; j_call: TRBJ1-3; d_call: -; v_call: TRBV6-5; cdr3_length: 16
cdr3_nt: TGTGCCAGCAGCTTACGGGACAGGGATGGCTACACCTTC; cdr3_aa: CASSLRDRDGYTF; clone_size: -; j_call: TRBJ1-2; d_call: TRBD1; v_call: TRBV7-2; cdr3_length: 13
cdr3_nt: TGTGCCAGCAGCCGAGCGGGAGTTTCCTACGAGCAGTACTTC; cdr3_aa: CASSRAGVSYEQYF; clone_size: -; j_call: TRBJ2-7; d_call: TRBD2; v_call: TRBV27; cdr3_length: 14
cdr3_nt: TGTGCCAGCAGCTTAGAATCCAGGGTCTACGAGCAGTACTTC; cdr3_aa: CASSLESRVYEQYF; clone_size: -; j_call: TRBJ2-7; d_call: -; v_call: TRBV7-9; cdr3_length: 14
cdr3_nt: TGCGCCAGCAGCCAATGGGGCGGACAGACAACTAATGAAAAACTGTTTTTT; cdr3_aa: CASSQWGGQTTNEKLFF; clone_size: -; j_call: TRBJ1-4; d_call: -; v_call: TRBV4-1; cdr3_length: 17
cdr3_nt: TGCAGTGCTACTCCGGGGTATGGCTACACCTTC; cdr3_aa: CSATPGYGYTF; clone_size: -; j_call: TRBJ1-2; d_call: -; v_call: TRBV20-1; cdr3_length: 11
cdr3_nt: TGTGCCAGCAGCTTAGCCTCAGGGCTTAGCGGGGAGCTGTTTTTT; cdr3_aa: CASSLASGLSGELFF; clone_size: once; j_call: TRBJ2-2; d_call: -; v_call: TRBV7-2; cdr3_length: 15
cdr3_nt: TGTGCCAGCAGCTTGGGCGCCAGGGGGGAAAAACTGTTTTTT; cdr3_aa: CASSLGARGEKLFF; clone_size: -; j_call: TRBJ1-4; d_call: TRBD1; v_call: TRBV5-6; cdr3_length: 14
cdr3_nt: TGTGCCAGCAGTGAGTGGAGGGGATTTAATTCACCCCTCCACTTT; cdr3_aa: CASSEWRGFNSPLHF; clone_size: few; j_call: TRBJ1-6; d_call: -; v_call: TRBV2; cdr3_length: 15
cdr3_nt: TGTGCCAGCCGGGAGTTAGGCACTGAAGCTTTCTTT; cdr3_aa: CASRELGTEAFF; clone_size: -; j_call: TRBJ1-1; d_call: -; v_call: TRBV6-6; cdr3_length: 12
cdr3_nt: TGTGCCAGCAGCTTAGTAGGGGCTAGCGGGGGGAGCGGAGAGCAGTACTTC; cdr3_aa: CASSLVGASGGSGEQYF; clone_size: -; j_call: TRBJ2-7; d_call: TRBD2; v_call: TRBV7-2; cdr3_length: 17
cdr3_nt: TGTGCCAGCAGCCAGATAGGGCCGGGACAGCCCCAGCATTTT; cdr3_aa: CASSQIGPGQPQHF; clone_size: -; j_call: TRBJ1-5; d_call: -; v_call: TRBV3-1/TRBV3-2; cdr3_length: 14